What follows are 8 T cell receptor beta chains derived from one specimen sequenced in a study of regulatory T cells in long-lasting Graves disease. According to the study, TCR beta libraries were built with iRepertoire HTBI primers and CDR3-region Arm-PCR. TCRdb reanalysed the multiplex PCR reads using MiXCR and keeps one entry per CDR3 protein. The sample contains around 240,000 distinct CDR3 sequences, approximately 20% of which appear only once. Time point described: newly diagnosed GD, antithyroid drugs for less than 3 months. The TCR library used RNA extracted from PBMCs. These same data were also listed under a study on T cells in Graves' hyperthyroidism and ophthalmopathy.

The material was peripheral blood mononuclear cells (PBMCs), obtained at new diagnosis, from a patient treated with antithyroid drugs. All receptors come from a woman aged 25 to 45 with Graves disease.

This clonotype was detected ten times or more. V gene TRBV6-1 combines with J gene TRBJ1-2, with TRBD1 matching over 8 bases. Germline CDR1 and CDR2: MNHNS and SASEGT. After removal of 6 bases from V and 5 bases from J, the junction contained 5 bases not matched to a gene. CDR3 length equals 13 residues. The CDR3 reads CASRLTGEYGYTF. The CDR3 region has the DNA TGTGCCAGCAGGTTGACAGGGGAGTATGGCTACACCTTC.

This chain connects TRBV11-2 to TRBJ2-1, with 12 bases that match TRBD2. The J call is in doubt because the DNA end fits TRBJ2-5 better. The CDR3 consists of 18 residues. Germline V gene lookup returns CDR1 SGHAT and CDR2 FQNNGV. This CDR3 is CASSLGVRTSGMKETQYF. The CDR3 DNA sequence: TGTGCCAGCAGCTTAGGGGTTCGGACTAGCGGGATGAAAGAGACCCAGTACTTC.

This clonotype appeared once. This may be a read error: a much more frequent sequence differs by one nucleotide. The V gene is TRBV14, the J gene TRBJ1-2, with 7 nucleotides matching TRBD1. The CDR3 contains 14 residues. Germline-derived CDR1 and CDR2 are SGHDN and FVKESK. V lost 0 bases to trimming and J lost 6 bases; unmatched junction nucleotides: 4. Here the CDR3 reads CASSQDEGGNGYTF. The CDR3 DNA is TGTGCCAGCAGCCAAGACGAAGGGGGCAATGGCTACACCTTC.

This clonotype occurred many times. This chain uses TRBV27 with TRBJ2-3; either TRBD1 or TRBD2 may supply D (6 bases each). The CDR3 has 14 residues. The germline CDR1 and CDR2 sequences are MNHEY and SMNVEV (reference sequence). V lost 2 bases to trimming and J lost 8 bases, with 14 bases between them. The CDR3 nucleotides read TGTGCCAGCAGTTTACACGGGACGGGGGCTACGCAGTATTTT. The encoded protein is CASSLHGTGATQYF.

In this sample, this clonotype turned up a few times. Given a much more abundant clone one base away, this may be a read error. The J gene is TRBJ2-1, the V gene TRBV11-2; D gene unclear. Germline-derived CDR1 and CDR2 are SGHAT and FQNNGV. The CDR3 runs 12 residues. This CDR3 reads CASSLRPETQCF. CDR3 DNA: TGTGCCAGCAGCTTACGCCCGGAGACCCAGTGCTTC.

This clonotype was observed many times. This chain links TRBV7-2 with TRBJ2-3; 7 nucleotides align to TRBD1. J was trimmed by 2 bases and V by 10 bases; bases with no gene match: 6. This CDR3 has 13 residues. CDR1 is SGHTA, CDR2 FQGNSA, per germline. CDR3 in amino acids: CATTGTATDTQYF. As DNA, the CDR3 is TGTGCCACCACCGGGACAGCCACAGATACGCAGTATTTT. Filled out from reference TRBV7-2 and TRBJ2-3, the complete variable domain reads GAGVSQSPSNKVTEKGKDVELRCDPISGHTALYWYRQSLGQGLEFLIYFQGNSAPDKSGLPSDRFSAERTGGSVSTLTIQRTQQEDSAVYLCATTGTATDTQYFGPGTRLTVL.

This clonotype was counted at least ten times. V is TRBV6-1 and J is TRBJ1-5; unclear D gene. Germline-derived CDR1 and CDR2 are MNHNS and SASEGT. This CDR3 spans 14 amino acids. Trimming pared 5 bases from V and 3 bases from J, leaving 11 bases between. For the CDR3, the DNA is TGTGCCAGCAGTCACGGGGAAGACAATCAGCCCCAGCATTTT. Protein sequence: CASSHGEDNQPQHF.

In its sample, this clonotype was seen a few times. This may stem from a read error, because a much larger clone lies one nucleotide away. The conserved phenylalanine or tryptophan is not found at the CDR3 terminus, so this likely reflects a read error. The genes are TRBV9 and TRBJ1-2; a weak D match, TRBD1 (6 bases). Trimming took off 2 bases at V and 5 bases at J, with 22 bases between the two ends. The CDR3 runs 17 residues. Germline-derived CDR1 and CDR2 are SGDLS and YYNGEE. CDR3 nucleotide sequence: TGTGCCAGCAGCGTTGAGAGGCGGGGGCAGGGCATATATGGCTACACCTTA. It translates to CASSVERRGQGIYGYTL.